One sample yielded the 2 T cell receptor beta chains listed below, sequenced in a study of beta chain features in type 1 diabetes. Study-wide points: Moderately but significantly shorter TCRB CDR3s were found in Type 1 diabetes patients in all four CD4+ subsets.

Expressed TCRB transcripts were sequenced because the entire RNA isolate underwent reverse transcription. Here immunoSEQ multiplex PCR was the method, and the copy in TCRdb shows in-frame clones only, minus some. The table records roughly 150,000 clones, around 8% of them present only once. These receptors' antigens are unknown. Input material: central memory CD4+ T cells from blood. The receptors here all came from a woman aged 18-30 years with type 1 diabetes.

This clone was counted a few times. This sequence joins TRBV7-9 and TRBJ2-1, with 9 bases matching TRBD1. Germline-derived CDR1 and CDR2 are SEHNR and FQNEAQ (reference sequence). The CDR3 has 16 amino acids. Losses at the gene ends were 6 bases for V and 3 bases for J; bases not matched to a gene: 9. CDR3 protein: CASSSPGTGNYNEQFF. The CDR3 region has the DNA TGTGCCAGCAGTTCCCCCGGGACAGGGAACTACAATGAGCAGTTCTTC.

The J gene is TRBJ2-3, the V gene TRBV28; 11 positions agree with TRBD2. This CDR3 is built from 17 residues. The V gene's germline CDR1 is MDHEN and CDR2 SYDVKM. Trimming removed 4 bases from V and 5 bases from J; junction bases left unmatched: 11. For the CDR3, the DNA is TGTGCCAGCAGTTCACTAACAACTAGCGGGAGTAAAGATACGCAGTATTTT. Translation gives CASSSLTTSGSKDTQYF.